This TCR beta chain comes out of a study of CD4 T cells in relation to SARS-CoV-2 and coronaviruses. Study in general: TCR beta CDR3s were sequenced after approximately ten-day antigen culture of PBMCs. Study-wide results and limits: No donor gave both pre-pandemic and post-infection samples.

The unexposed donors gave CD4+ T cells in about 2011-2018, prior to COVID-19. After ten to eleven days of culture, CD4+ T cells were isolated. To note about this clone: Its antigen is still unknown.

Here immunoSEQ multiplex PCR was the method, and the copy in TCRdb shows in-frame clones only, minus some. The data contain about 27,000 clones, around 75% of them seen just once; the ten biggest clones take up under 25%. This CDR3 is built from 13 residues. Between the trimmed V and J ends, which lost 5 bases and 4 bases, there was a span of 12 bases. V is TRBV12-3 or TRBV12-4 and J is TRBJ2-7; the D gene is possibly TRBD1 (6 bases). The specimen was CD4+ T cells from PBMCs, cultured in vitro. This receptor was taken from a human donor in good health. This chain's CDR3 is CASSGDTNYEQYF. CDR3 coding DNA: TGTGCCAGCAGTGGGGACACCAATTACGAGCAGTACTTC.